Detailed here is one TCR beta chain. Its antigen is undetermined. The source of the sample is a study of vaccination effects on CD4 cells after COVID-19. Before any sequencing was done, the ViraFEST assay used viral peptide pools to expand antigen-specific CD4+ T cells. After roughly 10 days in culture, the CD4+ T cells were isolated. Previously uninfected by SARS-CoV-2, the vaccine recipients also showed negative nucleocapsid antibodies. Supplemented with approximately 10 IU/ml IL-2 and about 10 ug/ml peptides, fewer than 2.5 million PBMC per well were kept in culture. Study results and limitations: Few convalescent patients, and no early post-infection timepoints, were available to the study.

Assay used: immunoSEQ multiplex PCR; TCRdb lists only in-frame clones, some missing. Here the sample spans about 41,000 clones, around 77% being singletons. The CDR3 runs to 15 residues. Germline V gene lookup returns CDR1 MGHDK and CDR2 SYGVNS. Trimming at V came to 4 bases and at J to 8 bases, leaving 10 bases not matched to a gene. The sample was CD4+ T cells from PBMCs cultured with HCoV-NL63 spike peptides, taken before COVID-19 vaccination. The clonotype comes from a human donor who received a COVID-19 vaccine. The chain recombines TRBV25-1 with TRBJ1-5, with TRBD1 matching over 8 bases. CDR3 amino acids: CASSGAGTGRKPQHF. CDR3 in DNA: TGTGCCAGCAGTGGGGCAGGGACAGGCAGGAAGCCCCAGCATTTT. Together with reference TRBV25-1 and TRBJ1-5, the CDR3 gives the full variable domain: EADIYQTPRYLVIGTGKKITLECSQTMGHDKMYWYQQDPGMELHLIHYSYGVNSTEKGDLSSESTVSRIRTEHFPLTLESARPSHTSQYLCASSGAGTGRKPQHFGDGTRLSIL.